These 19 T cell receptor beta chains were sequenced from one sample in a study of somatic mutations in cytotoxic T cells in rheumatoid arthritis. Using immunoSEQ multiplex PCR, the repertoire was profiled, and TCRdb retains in-frame clones only, with some absent. The profile shows roughly 11,000 clones, around 79% of them singletons. Sequenced input: CD8+ T cells sorted from blood. The receptors shown here come from an adult with rheumatoid arthritis.

The chain has TRBV9 and TRBJ2-3; D unresolved. CDR3 length equals 13 residues. V was pared by 3 bases and J by 0 bases, with 5 bases between. CDR1 is SGDLS and CDR2 is YYNGEE in the germline V gene. The CDR3 DNA is TGTGCCAGCAGCGATATTAGCACAGATACGCAGTATTTT. As protein: CASSDISTDTQYF. Using reference TRBV9 and TRBJ2-3 for the parts outside the CDR3, the full variable domain is DSGVTQTPKHLITATGQRVTLRCSPRSGDLSVYWYQQSLDQGLQFLIQYYNGEERAKGNILERFSAQQFPDLHSELNLSSLELGDSALYFCASSDISTDTQYFGPGTRLTVL.

This clone was counted only a few times. The chain uses TRBV10-2 and TRBJ1-2; D gene ambiguous. Germline-derived CDR1 and CDR2 are WSHSY and SAAADI. The length of the CDR3 is 14 residues. V was cut by 6 bases and J by 3 bases, with 14 bases left in between. The CDR3 is CASSTRSAYYGYTF. The CDR3 DNA sequence: TGCGCCAGCAGCACTAGGTCAGCATACTATGGCTACACCTTC.

The chain uses TRBV9 and TRBJ2-2; possible D gene TRBD2, 5 bases. CDR3 size: 15 residues. The germline V and J ends were trimmed by 4 bases and 1 base, with 11 bases remaining between them. Per germline, CDR1 SGDLS and CDR2 YYNGEE. CDR3 amino acids: CASSPTDWNTGELFF. The DNA for the CDR3 is TGTGCCAGCAGCCCGACGGACTGGAACACCGGGGAGCTGTTTTTT. The full variable domain, completed using reference TRBV9 and TRBJ2-2, is DSGVTQTPKHLITATGQRVTLRCSPRSGDLSVYWYQQSLDQGLQFLIQYYNGEERAKGNILERFSAQQFPDLHSELNLSSLELGDSALYFCASSPTDWNTGELFFGEGSRLTVL.

This clone was observed once. An end of the junction differs from the germline gene, which may be a read error. The chain employs TRBV5-4 and TRBJ2-3; D is possibly TRBD1 or TRBD2 (5 bases each). The CDR3 contains 17 residues. Germline assignment: CDR1 SGHNT and CDR2 YYREEE (reference sequence). CDR3: CASSLARGAIAQIRSTF. In DNA, the CDR3 is TGTGCCAGCAGCCTGGCGCGAGGGGCCATAGCACAGATACGCAGTACCTTT. The complete variable domain, with remaining parts taken from reference TRBV5-4 and TRBJ2-3, reads ETGVTQSPTHLIKTRGQQVTLRCSSQSGHNTVSWYQQALGQGPQFIFQYYREEENGRGNFPPRFSGLQFPNYSSELNVNALELDDSALYLCASSLARGAIAQIRSTFGPGTRLTVL.

The chain employs TRBV4-1 and TRBJ1-1; D gene unclear. Trimming removed 0 bases from V and 11 bases from J, with 16 bases in between. Germline V gene lookup returns CDR1 MGHRA and CDR2 YSYEKL. The length of the CDR3 is 14 residues. The CDR3 DNA is TGCGCCAGCAGCCAAGAGACACTGCGGAGACGGGCTTTCTTT. It specifies CASSQETLRRRAFF.

The CDR3 nucleotides read TGCAGCGCCACGGAAGGTAATGAAAAACTGTTTTTT. Its translation: CSATEGNEKLFF. The V and J genes are TRBV29-1 and TRBJ1-4; D unclear. Germline V gene data show CDR1 as SQVTM and CDR2 as ANQGSEA. Trimming took 7 bases from V and 4 from J, leaving 10 bases between them. There are 12 residues in the CDR3.

This clone came up a few times. This chain links TRBV7-8 with TRBJ2-3; 7 bases agree with TRBD2. V lost 6 bases and J lost 0; bases outside the gene matches: 6. CDR1 and CDR2 (germline): SGHVS, FQNEAQ. CDR3 length: 15 amino acids. CDR3 region: CASRGGIFSTDTQYF. CDR3 bases: TGTGCCAGCAGGGGGGGGATATTTAGCACAGATACGCAGTATTTT.

V is TRBV7-9 and J is TRBJ2-5; D not resolved. V lost 5 bases and J 5 bases, leaving 15 bases between the germline ends. The germline CDR1 and CDR2 sequences are SEHNR and FQNEAQ (reference sequence). The CDR3 is 14 amino acids. DNA for the CDR3: TGTGCCAGCAGCCCCCCAGGCTACTGGGAGACCCAGTACTTC. This codes for CASSPPGYWETQYF.

The chain has TRBV4-1 and TRBJ1-5, with TRBD1 as a possible D gene (6 bases). Germline V lookup: CDR1 MGHRA, CDR2 YSYEKL. The CDR3 runs 15 residues. V was shortened by 3 bases and J by 2 bases, with 11 bases between the two germline ends. The chain's CDR3 is CASSQGQRGNQPQHF. DNA of the CDR3: TGCGCCAGCAGCCAGGGACAAAGGGGCAATCAGCCCCAGCATTTT.

This clone was detected only once. The chain links TRBV7-9 to TRBJ2-1; 12 nucleotides line up with TRBD2. The length of the CDR3 is 16 residues. Per the germline V gene, CDR1 is SEHNR and CDR2 is FQNEAQ (reference sequence). The V segment lost 6 bases and the J segment 2 bases; nucleotides outside the gene matches: 5. CDR3 residues: CASSPTSGSAYNEQFF. Written as DNA, the CDR3 is TGTGCCAGCAGTCCGACTAGCGGGAGCGCCTACAATGAGCAGTTCTTC.

CDR3 sequence: CASSSLGTSSTDTQYF. CDR3 DNA: TGTGCCAGCAGTTCTCTTGGGACTAGCAGCACAGATACGCAGTATTTT. The chain couples TRBV27 to TRBJ2-3, with 9 bases matching TRBD2. The CDR3 runs 16 residues. After removal of 4 bases from V and 0 bases from J, the junction contained 5 bases not matched to a gene. CDR1 is MNHEY and CDR2 is SMNVEV in the germline V gene (reference sequence).

The chain carries TRBV4-3 and TRBJ2-3; D may be TRBD2 (6 bases). Looked up from germline, CDR1 is LGHNA and CDR2 is YSLEER. V lost 3 bases to trimming and J lost 0 bases, with 22 bases between them. This CDR3 is 19 amino acids long. The CDR3 DNA reads TGCGCCAGCAGCCATTCCCGGTCAGAGCGCGGGGTTAGCACAGATACGCAGTATTTT. Amino acid sequence: CASSHSRSERGVSTDTQYF.

The chain combines TRBV14 with TRBJ2-2, with D hard to call. Trimming stripped 0 bases from V and 4 bases from J, with 0 bases between. CDR3 length equals 12 residues. The germline V gene has CDR1 SGHDN and CDR2 FVKESK. The DNA for the CDR3 is TGTGCCAGCAGCCAAGACACCGGGGAGCTGTTTTTT. It encodes CASSQDTGELFF. The entire variable domain, with the rest obtained from reference TRBV14 and TRBJ2-2, is as follows: EAGVTQFPSHSVIEKGQTVTLRCDPISGHDNLYWYRRVMGKEIKFLLHFVKESKQDESGMPNNRFLAERTGGTYSTLKVQPAELEDSGVYFCASSQDTGELFFGEGSRLTVL.

V gene TRBV5-1 combines with J gene TRBJ1-3; 9 bases match TRBD1. CDR3 length: 16 amino acids. V trimming: 1 base; J trimming: 3 bases; junction bases outside the gene matches: 5. Germline V lookup: CDR1 SGHRS, CDR2 YFSETQ. CDR3 loop: CASSLSQGAIGNTIYF. The DNA of the CDR3 is TGCGCCAGCAGCTTGTCACAGGGGGCCATTGGAAACACCATATATTTT.

The chain uses TRBV18 and TRBJ1-1; TRBD1 might be the D (5 bases). Trimming removed 3 bases from V and 6 bases from J, with 8 bases in between. The CDR3 has 12 amino acids. CDR1 is KGHSH and CDR2 is LQKENI in the germline V gene. The CDR3 nucleotides read TGTGCCAGCTCACCGGGGCGGGCTGAAGCTTTCTTT. This codes for CASSPGRAEAFF.

V gene TRBV5-6 combines with J gene TRBJ2-7; D uncertain. The CDR3 is 14 residues long. Germline V gene sequence: CDR1 SGHDT, CDR2 YYEEEE. Deletions cut 4 bases from V and 0 bases from J, with 11 bases between. CDR3 amino acids: CASSVGESSYEQYF. The CDR3 DNA is TGTGCCAGCAGCGTCGGAGAGAGCTCCTACGAGCAGTACTTC.

The chain joins TRBV7-6 to TRBJ2-5; 7 bases are a match to TRBD1. The CDR3 spans 14 residues. J lost 4 bases, V lost 5 bases, and 7 bases had no gene match. Germline-derived CDR1 and CDR2 are SGHVS and FNYEAQ. DNA for the CDR3: TGTGCCAGCAGCGGAACCGGGACAGCAGAGACCCAGTACTTC. Its protein is CASSGTGTAETQYF.

The V and J genes are TRBV9 and TRBJ1-1; D may be TRBD1 (6 bases). Germline CDR1 reads SGDLS; CDR2 reads YYNGEE. The V end lost 3 bases, the J end lost 0 bases, and 12 bases lay between the germline ends. The CDR3 is 15 amino acids. The CDR3 is CASSAGGGLNTEAFF. The DNA of the CDR3 is TGTGCCAGCAGCGCGGGTGGGGGCCTGAACACTGAAGCTTTCTTT.

The chain has TRBV25-1 and TRBJ1-1, with D unresolved. The CDR3 has 18 residues. V gave up 6 bases and J gave up 2 bases, with 25 bases separating them. The germline gives CDR1 MGHDK, CDR2 SYGVNS. For the CDR3, the DNA is TGTGCCAGCAGGTCTATGACAACTTCCCTAGCCCCTAACACTGAAGCTTTCTTT. Its translation is CASRSMTTSLAPNTEAFF.